The 21 T cell receptor beta chains presented below share a single source sample, sequenced in a study of cytomegalovirus exposure and HLA in healthy donors. Amplification used 60 Vbeta primers and 13 Jbeta primers. Profiled with immunoSEQ multiplex PCR; TCRdb holds only in-frame clones, not every one. The table lists 120,000 or so clones, around 75% of them singletons. The sample comprised PBMCs. These receptors originate from a woman in her forties or fifties in good health and CMV-seropositive.

The table lists this clone with a few counts. The chain is built from TRBV6-1 and TRBJ2-7; D is possibly TRBD1 (5 bases). CDR1 is MNHNS, CDR2 SASEGT, per germline. The CDR3 is made up of 14 amino acids. Trimming pared 7 bases from V and 2 bases from J, leaving 15 bases between. The CDR3 sequence: CASTLDSAAYEQYF. CDR3 nucleotide sequence: TGTGCCAGCACCCTCGACAGTGCCGCCTACGAGCAGTACTTC.

The chain carries TRBV28 and TRBJ1-1, with 7 bases aligning to TRBD1. Per the germline V gene, CDR1 is MDHEN and CDR2 is SYDVKM. CDR3 length: 14 residues. The ends lost 1 base at V and 7 bases at J; junction bases unmatched: 6. The CDR3 coding sequence is TGTGCCAGCAGTTTATACGGGACAGCCATTGAAGCTTTCTTT. This codes for CASSLYGTAIEAFF.

The V and J genes are TRBV4-2 and TRBJ1-2, with a tentative D call TRBD1 (5 bases). The CDR3 is made up of 15 amino acids. CDR1 is LGHNA, CDR2 YNFKEQ, per germline. The V end lost 1 base, the J end lost 1 base, and 10 bases lay between the germline ends. In DNA form, the CDR3 reads TGTGCCAGCAGCCAAGTTGAAGGGGATAACTATGGCTACACCTTC. Translated: CASSQVEGDNYGYTF.

V gene TRBV5-1 combines with J gene TRBJ2-3, with 8 bases fitting TRBD1. The germline gives CDR1 SGHRS, CDR2 YFSETQ. V shed 0 bases, J shed 0 bases, and the junction held 3 bases outside the gene matches. CDR3 size: 16 residues. CDR3 sequence (DNA): TGCGCCAGCAGCTTGGCCGGACAGGGTAGCACAGATACGCAGTATTTT. This gives the protein CASSLAGQGSTDTQYF.

The V gene is TRBV6-1, the J gene TRBJ2-3, with 8 nucleotides matching TRBD2. Trimming took 3 bases from V and 1 from J; bases not matched to a gene: 3. CDR1 and CDR2 from the germline V gene are MNHNS and SASEGT. The length of the CDR3 is 15 residues. The CDR3 region has the DNA TGTGCCAGCAGTGACGAAGCGGGGGGCACAGATACGCAGTATTTT. Residues: CASSDEAGGTDTQYF.

Only one count was recorded for this clone. V gene TRBV4-3 combines with J gene TRBJ2-7, with 7 bases aligning to TRBD2. Unmatched junction bases numbered 13, after V lost 4 bases and J lost 4 bases. CDR3 size: 16 residues. Germline assignment: CDR1 LGHNA and CDR2 YSLEER. CDR3 nucleotide sequence: TGCGCCAGCAGCCGGAGCTTGGGGCCGGGGGGTTACGAGCAGTACTTC. Translating it yields CASSRSLGPGGYEQYF.

As to this clone: One junction end disagrees with the germline gene, perhaps due to a read error. This chain connects TRBV7-2 to TRBJ1-1; perhaps TRBD1 as D (6 bases). The CDR3 consists of 12 residues. Germline V gene lookup returns CDR1 SGHTA and CDR2 FQGNSA. The chain's CDR3 is CASSLWDTEAFF. The CDR3 nucleotides are TGTGCCAGCAGCTTGTGGGACACCGAAGCTTTCTTT. The entire variable domain, with the rest obtained from reference TRBV7-2 and TRBJ1-1, is as follows: GAGVSQSPSNKVTEKGKDVELRCDPISGHTALYWYRQSLGQGLEFLIYFQGNSAPDKSGLPSDRFSAERTGGSVSTLTIQRTQQEDSAVYLCASSLWDTEAFFGQGTRLTVV.

This clone was detected only once. This chain uses TRBV7-2 with TRBJ2-2, with D possibly matching TRBD2 (5 bases). CDR3 size: 14 residues. V was cut by 7 bases and J by 2 bases, with 11 bases left in between. CDR1 SGHTA and CDR2 FQGNSA come from the germline V gene. CDR3 DNA sequence: TGTGCCAGCACCTCAGGACTCAACACCGGGGAGCTGTTTTTT. As protein: CASTSGLNTGELFF.

This chain connects TRBV29-1 to TRBJ2-1; the D gene is possibly TRBD1 (6 bases). Germline V lookup: CDR1 SQVTM, CDR2 ANQGSEA. The CDR3 runs to 11 residues. V dropped 3 bases and J dropped 12 bases, with 12 bases sitting between them. Here the CDR3 reads CSVENRAGQFF. The CDR3 region has the DNA TGCAGCGTTGAGAACAGGGCGGGGCAGTTCTTC.

CDR3 loop: CASSTFGIYEQYF. In DNA form, the CDR3 reads TGTGCCAGCAGCACGTTCGGGATCTACGAGCAGTACTTC. The V call is TRBV11-3, the J call TRBJ2-7; D is possibly TRBD2 (5 bases). The CDR3 is made up of 13 amino acids. The ends were cut back, 5 bases at V and 3 bases at J, with 11 bases in the middle. Germline V gene data show CDR1 as SGHNT and CDR2 as YENEEA.

The chain employs TRBV7-2 and TRBJ1-6, with D unclear. Trimming pared 5 bases from V and 0 bases from J, leaving 14 bases between. The CDR3 is made up of 17 amino acids. Germline V gene sequence: CDR1 SGHTA, CDR2 FQGNSA. CDR3 in DNA: TGTGCCAGCAGCGCTTTTGGACTGAGCTCCTATAATTCACCCCTCCACTTT. Amino acids: CASSAFGLSSYNSPLHF.

The chain is built from TRBV7-8 and TRBJ2-3; D possibly corresponds to TRBD2 (6 bases). There are 16 residues in the CDR3. The germline V and J ends were trimmed by 5 bases and 2 bases, with 17 bases remaining between them. Germline CDR1 SGHVS, CDR2 FQNEAQ. CDR3 nucleotide sequence: TGTGCCAGCAGCCCCCCCGGGGAGGCCCACACAGATACGCAGTATTTT. Its translation: CASSPPGEAHTDTQYF.

The gene calls are TRBV29-1 and TRBJ2-4, with 8 bases aligning to TRBD1. The CDR3 length is 17 residues. Germline trimming cut 5 bases from V and 2 bases from J; bases unmatched to any gene: 14. Germline V gene data show CDR1 as SQVTM and CDR2 as ANQGSEA. CDR3 sequence reads: CSVLPGQGHPTKNIQYF. The CDR3 region has the DNA TGCAGCGTTCTTCCCGGACAGGGCCACCCGACCAAAAACATTCAGTACTTC.

For the CDR3, the DNA is TGTGCCAGTACCGTGTTGCGGAACTATGGCTACACCTTC. Encoded protein: CASTVLRNYGYTF. The rearrangement uses TRBV19 and TRBJ1-2; D not certain. Germline loops: CDR1 LNHDA, CDR2 SQIVND (reference sequence). V was pared by 7 bases and J by 2 bases, with 11 bases between. The CDR3 consists of 13 residues.

The chain combines TRBV5-1 with TRBJ1-6; 7 bases line up with TRBD1. V shed 4 bases, J shed 7 bases, and the junction held 8 bases outside the gene matches. This CDR3 has 15 amino acids. Germline V CDR1 and CDR2: SGHRS, YFSETQ. CDR3 DNA sequence: TGCGCCAGCAGCGTCGGACAGGCTATGAATTCACCCCTCCACTTT. Translation: CASSVGQAMNSPLHF.

The chain combines TRBV30 with TRBJ1-6; no clear D. Germline lookup yields CDR1 GTSNPN and CDR2 SVGIG (reference sequence). V shed 1 base and J shed 8 bases, with 9 bases lying between them. The CDR3 consists of 13 residues. CDR3: CAWSASLDSPLHF. CDR3 nucleotide sequence: TGTGCCTGGAGTGCAAGCCTTGATTCACCCCTCCACTTT. The full variable domain, its missing parts supplied by reference TRBV30 and TRBJ1-6, is SQTIHQWPATLVQPVGSPLSLECTVEGTSNPNLYWYRQAAGRGLQLLFYSVGIGQISSEVPQNLSASRPQDRQFILSSKKLLLSDSGFYLCAWSASLDSPLHFGNGTRLTVT.

A word on this clone: The same CDR3 is also encoded by other DNA sequences in this sample. V gene TRBV5-1 combines with J gene TRBJ2-5; 10 positions match TRBD1. Germline V lookup: CDR1 SGHRS, CDR2 YFSETQ. This CDR3 region has 15 residues. V was clipped by 0 bases and J by 3 bases; unmatched bases: 2. CDR3 in DNA: TGCGCCAGCAGCTTGGTAGGGACAGGGGAAGAGACCCAGTACTTC. It specifies CASSLVGTGEETQYF.

This chain connects TRBV2 to TRBJ2-3, with D maybe TRBD2 (5 bases). Trimming removed 7 bases at V and 3 bases at J, with 14 bases between. The CDR3 runs 14 residues. Germline V gene lookup returns CDR1 SNHLY and CDR2 FYNNEI. Here the CDR3 reads CASTYRGRTDTQYF. In nucleotides, the CDR3 is TGTGCCAGCACCTACCGGGGTCGAACAGATACGCAGTATTTT. Full variable domain (remainder filled in from reference TRBV2 and TRBJ2-3): EPEVTQTPSHQVTQMGQEVILRCVPISNHLYFYWYRQILGQKVEFLVSFYNNEISEKSEIFDDQFSVERPDGSNFTLKIRSTKLEDSAMYFCASTYRGRTDTQYFGPGTRLTVL.

The chain uses TRBV1 and TRBJ2-5; the DNA was not compared with TRBD1, the D call given in the table. TRBV1 is classified as a pseudogene. CDR3 length equals 16 residues. CDR3 protein: CTSTYPRGILRETQYF. CDR3 bases: TGCACCAGCACCTACCCCAGGGGGATCCTCCGGGAGACCCAGTACTTC.

In nucleotides, the CDR3 is TGTGCCAGCAGCCATGAGGTACAGGGAGATGGTACAGGCACCTTC. Protein product: CASSHEVQGDGTGTF. This chain joins TRBV11-3 and TRBJ1-2, with D possibly being TRBD1 (6 bases). Trimming pared 5 bases from V and 13 bases from J, leaving 26 bases between. The length of the CDR3 is 15 residues. Germline CDR1 and CDR2: SGHNT and YENEEA. The full variable domain, with the rest looked up from reference TRBV11-3 and TRBJ1-2, is EAGVVQSPRYKIIEKKQPVAFWCNPISGHNTLYWYLQNLGQGPELLIRYENEEAVDDSQLPKDRFSAERLKGVDSTLKIQPAELGDSAVYLCASSHEVQGDGTGTFGSGTRLTVV.

This clone was observed a handful of times. Other DNA sequences of this sample code for an identical CDR3. CDR3 residues: CASSEALRDRAGGYTF. CDR3 bases: TGTGCCAGCAGTGAAGCGCTTCGGGACAGGGCAGGTGGCTACACCTTC. The chain is built from TRBV2 and TRBJ1-2, with 9 bases lining up with TRBD1. Germline lookup yields CDR1 SNHLY and CDR2 FYNNEI. J was trimmed by 7 bases and V by 0 bases; bases with no gene match: 9. The length of the CDR3 is 16 residues.